This T cell receptor beta chain appears in the sequencing data of a study of human T cells and chemical hapten exposure. About the research overall: Slight differences in pooled library volume were the main source of varying TCR yields across samples.

Each CDR3 protein gets one entry after TCRdb re-called the RACE reads with MiXCR. Here the sample spans approximately 400,000 distinct CDR3 sequences, around 5.5% being singletons. This clonotype was recorded many times. The germline CDR1 and CDR2 sequences are MDHEN and SYDVKM. The CDR3 has 14 residues. V was trimmed by 3 bases and J by 5 bases, leaving 13 bases between them. The time point: pre-sensitization, week 0. Treatment indicated: therapeutic diphenylcyclopropenone sensitization with weekly scalp DPC. The sequencing used whole blood, collected in connection with sensitization to the hapten diphenylcyclopropenone (DPC). The TCR comes from a woman between 50 and 59 years old with alopecia areata. Some clones in this sample may be carry-over from other donors' samples. The chain links TRBV28 to TRBJ1-2, with D maybe TRBD1 (5 bases). The CDR3 DNA reads TGTGCCAGCAGTTTTGCCAGGGCCTCATATGGCTACACCTTC. It is translated as CASSFARASYGYTF.